These T cell receptor beta chains were read from a single sample in a study of blood T cell repertoires in COVID-19. The assay was immunoSEQ multiplex PCR, and TCRdb's table has in-frame clones only and misses some. This sample carries under 200,000 clones, roughly 90% of them seen once, and the ten largest clones take under 5%. Sequenced input: peripheral blood. Receptor source: a woman aged 70-85 years with acute or convalescent COVID-19. Each CDR3 is given with its conserved first and last residue.

v_gene: TRBV2
CDR3aa: CASRDMGDTQYF

v_gene: TRBV18
CDR3aa: CASSATTGYEQYF

v_gene: TRBV5-1
CDR3aa: CASSLGTSGVGEQYF

v_gene: TRBV4-1
CDR3aa: CASSQEPGTGVETQYF

v_gene: TRBV4-1
CDR3aa: CASSQVPRVEEKLFF

v_gene: TRBV4-2
CDR3aa: CASSQEDARGATQYF

v_gene: TRBV18
CDR3aa: CASSPQRTGNQPQHF

v_gene: TRBV11-2
CDR3aa: CASSQDIPASPSSYNEQFF

v_gene: TRBV25-1
CDR3aa: CASTQTGLGTEAFF

v_gene: TRBV10-1
CDR3aa: CASSPGATNEKLFF

v_gene: TRBV7-2
CDR3aa: CASSLVGGPGLPTGELFF

v_gene: TRBV10-3
CDR3aa: CAISRQGYGYTF

v_gene: TRBV7-6
CDR3aa: CASSFRDRSRVSDDTQYF

v_gene: TRBV19
CDR3aa: CASSISGQGNQPQHF

v_gene: TRBV15
CDR3aa: CATSSPIRDRPLMSNYEQYF

v_gene: TRBV4-1
CDR3aa: CASSQRQELYGYTF

v_gene: TRBV19
CDR3aa: CASSTTRIGQFF

v_gene: TRBV4-3
CDR3aa: CASSQDRAYNEQFF

v_gene: TRBV18
CDR3aa: CASSAGQGNLYEQYF

v_gene: TRBV2
CDR3aa: CASSVASNYGYTF

v_gene: TRBV4-3
CDR3aa: CASSQNPGQGGETQYF

v_gene: TRBV6-4
CDR3aa: CASSDPSTGGRYSPLHF

v_gene: TRBV7-9
CDR3aa: CASSSDRGTYEQYF

v_gene: TRBV28
CDR3aa: CASIAGGLANEKLFF

v_gene: TRBV19
CDR3aa: CASSPRTGGWYNEQFF

v_gene: TRBV27
CDR3aa: CASSPGYGSPLHF

v_gene: TRBV5-5
CDR3aa: CASSLSRTGTYYGYTF

v_gene: TRBV6-5
CDR3aa: CASRRQGNQPQHF

v_gene: TRBV2
CDR3aa: CASSVRGLRNEKLFF

v_gene: TRBV5-8
CDR3aa: CASSFSIDSNSNQPQHF

v_gene: TRBV11-2
CDR3aa: CASSTQGQTVLQETQYF

v_gene: TRBV19
CDR3aa: CASSMPREGADYGYTF